This T cell receptor beta chain was observed in a study of blood T cell repertoires in COVID-19 (dated by TCRdb to 2018 to 2020). With regard to the full study: Collaborator samples came from the United States, Italy and Spain and covered acute and convalescent phases of COVID-19. A freely available public database, intended as a resource for researchers studying the immune response to SARS-CoV-2, is where the repertoires were released. Where available, HLA class I and class II types were obtained from metadata supplied by the sample provider rather than from assay-based typing. Nearly every sample came with metadata listing a de-identified subject ID, COVID-19 status, age in years and sex. The samples were drawn from the first 160 participants of the ongoing ImmuneRACE study and from 1,254 subjects provided by 6 global collaborators. The prospective study material was composed of cDNA or gDNA derived from T cells, B-cell-depleted T cells, or PBMCs. The dataset comprised deeply sampled blood TCRbeta repertoires from subjects exposed to, actively infected with, or recovered from COVID-19. Broader findings and caveats from the paper: Clinical and demographic metadata were provided uncurated, with the amount varying by source and participant.

This clone was recorded once. Its recognized antigen is unknown. Base qualities were left out, and no much larger clone turns up one base away. CDR1 is given as LGHDT and CDR2 as YNNKEL, both from the germline V gene (reference sequence). The germline V end is reduced by 5 bases and the J end by 7 bases; junction bases left unmatched: 5. Reading from cysteine to phenylalanine, the CDR3 counts 14 amino acids. The read is trimmed to its CDR3 DNA, 42 bases read in frame from base 1. Collaborating institutions collected whole blood in K2EDTA tubes following their own protocols. Collaborator samples were shipped for TCRbeta analysis as frozen whole blood, isolated PBMCs, or DNA extracted from either sample type. TCRbeta CDR3 regions were amplified from genomic DNA by means of the immunoSEQ Assay, a bias-controlled multiplex PCR. Turning to the authors' computational methods: The number of nucleated cells in each sample was estimated by amplification of reference gene primers within the assay. Sequence reads were collapsed and filtered to measure the absolute abundance of every unique TCRbeta CDR3 rearrangement. For each sample, productive Simpson clonality was calculated as the square root of Simpson's diversity index across productive rearrangements. The immuneACCESS repertoire file appears here via TCRdb, limited to in-frame rearrangements. These files lack a portion of the clones; in checked studies, under half of the deficit traces to unresolved V genes, and the cause of the others is not known. From that table come the V and J calls and clone size; the DNA was used to work out D and trimming. The sample table contains around 160,000 clones; only one count was recorded for about 77% of them. The ten top clones hold around 13% of the sample.

The sequence is built from TRBV3-1 (or the pseudogene TRBV3-2) and TRBJ2-2; 9 central nucleotides agree with TRBD1. The sequence was obtained from an elderly woman with acute or convalescent COVID-19. Sequencing was carried out using peripheral blood. DNA sequence: TGTGCCAGCAGCACACAGGGGGCGGTCGGGGAGCTGTTTTTT. Translated, it gives CASSTQGAVGELFF.